This entry features one T cell receptor beta chain sequence. Its antigen is not known. The record originates from a study of cytomegalovirus exposure and HLA in healthy donors. General study findings and limits: Reportedly, diagnosis of cytomegalovirus status by the classifier showed high specificity and sensitivity.

PCR employed 60 Vbeta and 13 Jbeta primers. Measured with immunoSEQ multiplex PCR; TCRdb has only the in-frame clones, and not every one. The data show roughly 120,000 clones, roughly 79% seen once. The CDR3 contains 15 residues. The germline gives CDR1 SNHLY, CDR2 FYNNEI. Trimming pared 3 bases from V and 7 bases from J, leaving 16 bases between. What was sequenced was PBMCs. This TCR was sampled from a woman aged 50 to 60 in good health and CMV-seropositive. The chain has TRBV2 and TRBJ1-5; D is perhaps TRBD1 (6 bases). The chain's CDR3 is CASSEGYREGQPQHF. CDR3 nucleotides: TGTGCCAGCAGTGAGGGTTACAGGGAAGGCCAGCCCCAGCATTTT. The whole variable domain, remainder taken from reference TRBV2 and TRBJ1-5, is EPEVTQTPSHQVTQMGQEVILRCVPISNHLYFYWYRQILGQKVEFLVSFYNNEISEKSEIFDDQFSVERPDGSNFTLKIRSTKLEDSAMYFCASSEGYREGQPQHFGDGTRLSIL.